Following are 10 T cell receptor beta chains from one sample sequenced in a study of cytomegalovirus exposure and HLA in healthy donors. The PCR contained 60 Vbeta and 13 Jbeta primers. TCRdb keeps only in-frame clones here, not all; method: immunoSEQ multiplex PCR. Of about 120,000 clones detected, 70% to 85% appear once; the ten largest clones hold over 9.5%. The sequenced sample was PBMCs. The origin of the receptors is a man aged 35-49 years in good health and CMV-seropositive.

The chain joins TRBV7-6 to TRBJ2-2, with 10 bases lining up with TRBD1. The V gene's germline CDR1 is SGHVS and CDR2 FNYEAQ. With V trimmed by 5 bases and J by 10 bases, 10 bases remained unmatched. This CDR3 region has 15 residues. The CDR3 DNA follows: TGTGCCAGCAGCCACCCGGGACAGGGGATTATGGAGCTGTTTTTT. Protein product: CASSHPGQGIMELFF.

This clone turned up a few times. The chain joins TRBV7-2 to TRBJ2-1, with 8 bases identical to TRBD2. CDR3 length: 13 amino acids. Germline CDR1 SGHTA, CDR2 FQGNSA. With 5 bases clipped from V and 6 bases from J, the junction kept 3 bases outside the gene matches. The CDR3 loop is CASSPGGANEQFF. CDR3 bases: TGTGCCAGCAGCCCCGGGGGGGCCAATGAGCAGTTCTTC.

Details on this clone: The junction departs from germline at one end; a sequencing error may be responsible. The CDR3: CASTGGYSGANGLTF. The CDR3 bases are TGTGCCAGCACAGGGGGATACTCTGGGGCCAACGGCCTGACTTTC. The chain carries TRBV6-1 and TRBJ2-6; 7 bases align to TRBD1. There are 15 residues in the CDR3. CDR1 MNHNS and CDR2 SASEGT come from the germline V gene.

The chain links TRBV7-3 to TRBJ2-3; TRBD1 might be the D (6 bases). Germline values: CDR1 SGHTA, CDR2 FQGTGA. Between the trimmed V and J ends, which lost 3 bases and 6 bases, there was a span of 13 bases. The CDR3 covers 14 residues. CDR3 sequence reads: CASSFGSQGDTQYF. In nucleotides, the CDR3 is TGTGCCAGCAGCTTCGGATCTCAGGGGGATACGCAGTATTTT.

V gene TRBV7-2 combines with J gene TRBJ1-1; unclear D gene. The germline V gene has CDR1 SGHTA and CDR2 FQGNSA. CDR3 size: 16 residues. Deletions cut 5 bases from V and 0 bases from J, with 16 bases between. This CDR3 reads CASSPTRQEMNTEAFF. The CDR3 DNA sequence: TGTGCCAGCAGCCCCACCCGACAAGAGATGAACACTGAAGCTTTCTTT.

V gene TRBV6-6 combines with J gene TRBJ2-5, with TRBD2 matching over 9 bases. CDR3 size: 16 residues. Trimming took 6 bases from V and 2 from J; bases not matched to a gene: 10. Germline V gene lookup returns CDR1 MNHNY and CDR2 SVGAGI (reference sequence). The CDR3 coding sequence is TGTGCCAGCAGAAACGGGTGGCTAGCGGGGCAAGAGACCCAGTACTTC. It codes for CASRNGWLAGQETQYF.

A few counts support this clone. The genes are TRBV7-6 and TRBJ2-2, with TRBD2 identical over 10 bases. Trimming took 5 bases from V and 1 from J; bases not matched to a gene: 4. Germline CDR1 and CDR2: SGHVS and FNYEAQ. The CDR3 totals 16 residues. CDR3: CASSETSGLNTGELFF. The DNA of the CDR3 is TGTGCCAGCAGCGAGACTAGCGGGCTGAACACCGGGGAGCTGTTTTTT.

The V call is TRBV7-8, the J call TRBJ1-5; a possible D gene is TRBD1 (6 bases). Germline V gene data show CDR1 as SGHVS and CDR2 as FQNEAQ. This CDR3 comprises 16 residues. V was clipped by 5 bases and J by 0 bases, with 14 bases between them. Written as DNA, the CDR3 is TGTGCCAGCAGCCCAGGGACACCATTTAGCAATCAGCCCCAGCATTTT. The encoded protein is CASSPGTPFSNQPQHF.

The V call is TRBV4-3, the J call TRBJ1-1, with D unclear. The CDR3 has 15 residues. The V gene's germline CDR1 is LGHNA and CDR2 YSLEER. The ends were cut back, 1 base at V and 1 base at J, with 10 bases in the middle. This CDR3 reads CASSQVLGSNTEAFF. The CDR3 region has the DNA TGCGCCAGCAGCCAAGTTCTGGGCTCGAACACTGAAGCTTTCTTT.

This clone occurred a few times. The V and J genes are TRBV11-1 and TRBJ1-2, with 7 bases matching TRBD1. The V and J ends lost 5 bases and 8 bases, in that order; junction bases with no gene match: 11. In germline, CDR1 is SGHAT, CDR2 FQDESV (reference sequence). The CDR3 has 14 residues. The chain's CDR3 is CASSLRQGTAGYTF. In DNA, the CDR3 is TGTGCCAGCAGCCTCAGACAGGGTACGGCCGGCTACACCTTC.